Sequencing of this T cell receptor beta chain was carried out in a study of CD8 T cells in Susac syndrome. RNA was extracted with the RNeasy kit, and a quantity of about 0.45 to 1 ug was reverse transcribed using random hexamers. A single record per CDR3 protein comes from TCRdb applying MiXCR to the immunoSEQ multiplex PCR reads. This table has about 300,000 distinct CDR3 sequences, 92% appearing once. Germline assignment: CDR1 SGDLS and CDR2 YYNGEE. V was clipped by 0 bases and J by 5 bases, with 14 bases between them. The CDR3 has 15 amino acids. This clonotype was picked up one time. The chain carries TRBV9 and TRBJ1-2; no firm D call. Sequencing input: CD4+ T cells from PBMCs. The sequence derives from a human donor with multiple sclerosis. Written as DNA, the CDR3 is TGTGCCAGCAGCGTAGACAGTCCGGACCTTTATGGCTACACCTTC. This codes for CASSVDSPDLYGYTF.